This record covers a single T cell receptor (beta chain). Its antigen is as yet unknown. This sample was taken from a study of T cells expressing NK-cell markers. Study details: The eight sequenced donors comprised seven who were HCMV-seropositive and one who was seronegative. Notes on the study in general: More than five of the donors carried dominant NKG2C+ clonotypes that took up about 1.0-7.5% of their CD8+ T cells. It is unclear if expanded NKG2C-expressing clones target HCMV antigens.

TCRdb re-called the 5' RACE reads, yielding one record per CDR3 amino acid sequence without DNA. The sample holds roughly 350,000 distinct CDR3 sequences. CDR1 is MDHEN and CDR2 is SYDVKM in the germline V gene. The CDR3 is made up of 13 amino acids. The chain uses TRBV28 and TRBJ2-7; without DNA, the TCRdb call of TRBD1 cannot be checked. The source is a man between 18 and 69 years old in good health. The specimen sequenced was blood T cells: a sorted CD56 or NKG2C T cell subset, CD4+ or CD8+ T cells, or bulk PBMC T cells (not recorded which). Here the CDR3 reads CASNGEGTDEQYF.